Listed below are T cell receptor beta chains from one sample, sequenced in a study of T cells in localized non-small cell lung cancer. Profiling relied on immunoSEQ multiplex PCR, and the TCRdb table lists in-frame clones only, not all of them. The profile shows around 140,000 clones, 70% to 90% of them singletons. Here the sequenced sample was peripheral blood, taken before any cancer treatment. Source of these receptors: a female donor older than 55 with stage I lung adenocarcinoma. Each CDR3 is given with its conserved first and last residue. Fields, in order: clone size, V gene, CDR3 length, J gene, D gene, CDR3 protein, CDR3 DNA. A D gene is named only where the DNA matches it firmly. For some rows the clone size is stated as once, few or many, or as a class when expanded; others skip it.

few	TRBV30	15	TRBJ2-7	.	CACAIPGTLYYEQYF	TGTGCCTGCGCTATTCCCGGGACTTTGTACTACGAGCAGTACTTC
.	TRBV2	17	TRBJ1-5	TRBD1	CASSTLRGQNSNQPQHF	TGTGCCAGCAGCACTTTACGGGGACAGAATAGCAATCAGCCCCAGCATTTT
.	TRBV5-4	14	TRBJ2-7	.	CASRKGLAGNEQYF	TGTGCCAGCAGAAAGGGACTCGCTGGGAACGAGCAGTACTTC
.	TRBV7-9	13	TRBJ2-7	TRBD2	CASRETSGSEQYF	TGTGCCAGCAGAGAGACTAGCGGGAGCGAGCAGTACTTC
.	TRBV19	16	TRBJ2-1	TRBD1	CASSIYPGQGQNEQFF	TGTGCCAGTAGTATATATCCGGGACAGGGCCAAAATGAGCAGTTCTTC
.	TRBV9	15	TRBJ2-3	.	CASSVGTHSTDTQYF	TGTGCCAGCAGCGTAGGGACTCACAGCACAGATACGCAGTATTTT
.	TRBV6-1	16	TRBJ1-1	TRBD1	CASSASRGLTRTEAFF	TGTGCCAGCAGTGCATCCAGGGGGCTGACCAGAACTGAAGCTTTCTTT
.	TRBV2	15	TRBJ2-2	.	CASFRGGTDGGELFF	TGTGCCAGCTTCCGGGGCGGGACCGATGGCGGGGAGCTGTTTTTT
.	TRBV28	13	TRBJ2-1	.	CASRPISYNEQFF	TGTGCCAGCAGGCCAATCTCCTACAATGAGCAGTTCTTC
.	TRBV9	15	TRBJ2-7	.	CASSSGVALNYEQYF	TGTGCCAGCAGCTCGGGGGTCGCCTTAAACTACGAGCAGTACTTC
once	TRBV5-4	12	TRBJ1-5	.	CATSMGLEPQHF	TGTGCGACATCGATGGGGTTGGAGCCCCAGCATTTT
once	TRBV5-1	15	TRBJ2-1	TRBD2	CASSLGLAGYNEQFF	TGCGCCAGCAGCTTAGGACTAGCGGGGTACAATGAGCAGTTCTTC
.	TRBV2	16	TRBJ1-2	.	CARTKGITLLSYGYTF	TGTGCCAGGACTAAAGGGATTACTTTACTGTCGTATGGCTACACCTTC
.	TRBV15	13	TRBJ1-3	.	CATSIGAGNTIYF	TGTGCCACCAGCATAGGGGCTGGAAACACCATATATTTT
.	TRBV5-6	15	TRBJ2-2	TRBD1	CASSSWGQGSGELFF	TGTGCCAGCAGCTCATGGGGACAGGGAAGCGGGGAGCTGTTTTTT
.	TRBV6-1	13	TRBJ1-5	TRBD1	CASSPDRVQPQHF	TGTGCCAGCAGTCCTGACAGGGTTCAGCCCCAGCATTTT
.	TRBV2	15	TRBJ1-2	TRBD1	CASSERTGFYYGYTF	TGTGCCAGCAGTGAAAGGACAGGGTTCTACTATGGCTACACCTTC
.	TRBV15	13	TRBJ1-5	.	CATSSDSYQPQHF	TGTGCCACCAGCAGTGACAGCTATCAGCCCCAGCATTTT
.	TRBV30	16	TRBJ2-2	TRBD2	CAWSVFGRVNTGELFF	TGTGCCTGGAGTGTATTTGGGAGGGTGAACACCGGGGAGCTGTTTTTT
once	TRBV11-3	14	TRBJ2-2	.	CASSTRSGRGELFF	TGTGCCAGCAGCACCCGGTCGGGCCGCGGGGAGCTGTTTTTT
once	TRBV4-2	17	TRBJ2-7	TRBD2	CASSKSPLAGVVAEQYF	TGTGCCAGCAGCAAAAGTCCCTTAGCGGGAGTGGTGGCCGAGCAGTACTTC
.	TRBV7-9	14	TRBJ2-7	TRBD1	CASSLDGTGNEQYF	TGTGCCAGCAGCTTAGACGGGACAGGGAACGAGCAGTACTTC
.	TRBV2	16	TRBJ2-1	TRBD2	CASSPPGLAGENEQFF	TGTGCCAGCAGTCCCCCGGGACTAGCGGGAGAGAATGAGCAGTTCTTC
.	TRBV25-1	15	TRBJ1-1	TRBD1	CASRPCRGGNTEAFF	TGTGCCAGCAGGCCCTGCAGGGGGGGGAACACTGAAGCTTTCTTT
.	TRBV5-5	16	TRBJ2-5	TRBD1	CASSLSLTGTKETQYF	TGTGCCAGCAGCTTGTCGCTGACAGGGACCAAAGAGACCCAGTACTTC
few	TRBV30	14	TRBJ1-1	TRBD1	CAWTGTGMNTEAFF	TGTGCCTGGACCGGGACAGGGATGAACACTGAAGCTTTCTTT
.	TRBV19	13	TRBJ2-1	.	CASSRIPGAEQFF	TGTGCCAGTAGTAGAATACCGGGGGCCGAGCAGTTCTTC
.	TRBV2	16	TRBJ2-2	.	CASSDRSSRNTGELFF	TGTGCCAGCAGTGACCGGAGTAGCCGGAACACCGGGGAGCTGTTTTTT
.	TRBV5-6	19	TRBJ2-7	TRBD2	CASSMGPYASGRAVRGQYF	TGTGCCAGCAGCATGGGGCCCTACGCTAGCGGGAGGGCCGTGAGAGGGCAGTACTTC
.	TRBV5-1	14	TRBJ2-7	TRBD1	CASRPDRGLSEQYF	TGCGCCAGCCGGCCGGACAGGGGACTGAGCGAGCAGTACTTC
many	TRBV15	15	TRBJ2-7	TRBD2	CATSRELAGVNEQYF	TGTGCCACCAGCAGGGAACTAGCGGGAGTCAACGAGCAGTACTTC
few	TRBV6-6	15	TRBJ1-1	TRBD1	CASRGQGGMNTEAFF	TGTGCCAGCAGGGGACAGGGGGGGATGAACACTGAAGCTTTCTTT
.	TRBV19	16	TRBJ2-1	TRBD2	CASSRWREAGDNEQFF	TGTGCCAGTAGTAGGTGGCGGGAGGCCGGGGACAATGAGCAGTTCTTC
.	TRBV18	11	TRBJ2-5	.	CASSGQETQYF	TGTGCCAGCTCAGGGCAAGAGACCCAGTACTTC